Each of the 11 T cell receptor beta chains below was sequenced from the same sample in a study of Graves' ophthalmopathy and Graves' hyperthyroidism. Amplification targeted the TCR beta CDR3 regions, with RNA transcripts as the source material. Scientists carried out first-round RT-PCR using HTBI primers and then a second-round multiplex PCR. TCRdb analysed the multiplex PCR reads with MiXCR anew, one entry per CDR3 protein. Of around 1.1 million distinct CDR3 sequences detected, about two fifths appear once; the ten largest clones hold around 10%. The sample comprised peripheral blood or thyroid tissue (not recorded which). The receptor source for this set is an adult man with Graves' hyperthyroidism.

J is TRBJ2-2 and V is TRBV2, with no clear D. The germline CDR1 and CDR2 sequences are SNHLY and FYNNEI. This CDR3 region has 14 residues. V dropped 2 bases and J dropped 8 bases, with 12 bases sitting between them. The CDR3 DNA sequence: TGTGCCAGCAGTGAAAGTTCTTTAAGAGGGGAGCTGTTTTTT. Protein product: CASSESSLRGELFF. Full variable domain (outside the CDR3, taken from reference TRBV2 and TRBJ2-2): EPEVTQTPSHQVTQMGQEVILRCVPISNHLYFYWYRQILGQKVEFLVSFYNNEISEKSEIFDDQFSVERPDGSNFTLKIRSTKLEDSAMYFCASSESSLRGELFFGEGSRLTVL.

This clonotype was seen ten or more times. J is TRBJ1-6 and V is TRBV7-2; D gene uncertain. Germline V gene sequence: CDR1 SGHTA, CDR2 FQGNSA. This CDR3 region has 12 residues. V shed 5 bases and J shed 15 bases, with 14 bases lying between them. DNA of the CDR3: TGTGCCAGCAGCCCAATTTTTCACAGCCTCCACTTT. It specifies CASSPIFHSLHF.

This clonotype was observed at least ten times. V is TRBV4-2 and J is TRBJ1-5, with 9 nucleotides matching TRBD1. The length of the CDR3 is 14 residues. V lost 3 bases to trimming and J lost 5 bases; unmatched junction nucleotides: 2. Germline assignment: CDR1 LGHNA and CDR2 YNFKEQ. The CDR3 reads CASSQRQGDQPQHF. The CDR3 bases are TGTGCCAGCAGCCAGCGACAGGGGGATCAGCCCCAGCATTTT.

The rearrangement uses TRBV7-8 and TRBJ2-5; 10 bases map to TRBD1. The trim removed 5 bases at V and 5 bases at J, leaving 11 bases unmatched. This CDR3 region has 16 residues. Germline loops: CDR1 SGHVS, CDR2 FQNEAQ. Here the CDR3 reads CASSIGQGGPDETQYF. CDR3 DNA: TGTGCCAGCAGCATCGGACAGGGGGGGCCTGATGAGACCCAGTACTTC.

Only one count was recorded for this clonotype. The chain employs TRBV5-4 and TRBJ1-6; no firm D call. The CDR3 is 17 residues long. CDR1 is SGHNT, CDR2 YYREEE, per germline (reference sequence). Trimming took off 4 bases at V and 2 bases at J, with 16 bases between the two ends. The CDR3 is CASSPGEVTAYNSPLHF. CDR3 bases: TGTGCCAGCAGCCCTGGGGAGGTGACGGCCTATAATTCACCCCTCCACTTT.

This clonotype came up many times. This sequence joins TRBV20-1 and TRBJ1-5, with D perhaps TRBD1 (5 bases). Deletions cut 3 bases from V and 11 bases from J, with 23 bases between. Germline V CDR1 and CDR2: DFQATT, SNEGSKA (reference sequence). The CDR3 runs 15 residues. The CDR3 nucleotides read TGCAGTGCTAGGGGAGGGACTAGCGGGATGAGGACCCAGCATTTT. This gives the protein CSARGGTSGMRTQHF.

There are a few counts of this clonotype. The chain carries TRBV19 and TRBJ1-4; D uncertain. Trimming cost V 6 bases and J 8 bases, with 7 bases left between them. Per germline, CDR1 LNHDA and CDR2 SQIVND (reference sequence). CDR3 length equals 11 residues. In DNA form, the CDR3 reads TGTGCCAGTAGCCAAAGAGAAAAACTGTTTTTT. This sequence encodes CASSQREKLFF.

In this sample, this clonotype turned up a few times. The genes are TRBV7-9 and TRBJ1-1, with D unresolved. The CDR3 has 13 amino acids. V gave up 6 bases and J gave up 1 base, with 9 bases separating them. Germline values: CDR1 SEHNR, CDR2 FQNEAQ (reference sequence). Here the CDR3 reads CASSSERNTEAFF. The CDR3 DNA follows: TGTGCCAGCAGTTCAGAGAGGAACACTGAAGCTTTCTTT.

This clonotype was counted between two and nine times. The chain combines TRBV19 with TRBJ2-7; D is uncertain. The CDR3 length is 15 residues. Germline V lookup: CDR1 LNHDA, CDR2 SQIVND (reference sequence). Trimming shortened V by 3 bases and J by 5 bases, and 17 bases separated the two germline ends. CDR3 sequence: CASSIPGLPADEQYF. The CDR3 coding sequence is TGTGCCAGTAGTATCCCCGGCCTTCCCGCGGACGAGCAGTACTTC.

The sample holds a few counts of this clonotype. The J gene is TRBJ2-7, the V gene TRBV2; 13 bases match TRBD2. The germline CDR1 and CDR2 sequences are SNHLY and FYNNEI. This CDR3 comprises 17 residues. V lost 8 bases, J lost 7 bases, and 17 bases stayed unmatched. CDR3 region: CASSPNKKGLAGREQYF. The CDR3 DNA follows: TGTGCCAGCTCGCCGAACAAGAAGGGACTAGCGGGGAGGGAGCAGTACTTC.

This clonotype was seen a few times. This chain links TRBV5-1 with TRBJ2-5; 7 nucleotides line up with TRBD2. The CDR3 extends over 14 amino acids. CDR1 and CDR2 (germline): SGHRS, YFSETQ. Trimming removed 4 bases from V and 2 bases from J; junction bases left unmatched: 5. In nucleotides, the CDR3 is TGCGCCAGCAGCCCTGGGAGGGTGCAAGAGACCCAGTACTTC. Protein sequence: CASSPGRVQETQYF.